This record covers a single TCR beta chain. The target antigen is unknown. The sample comes from a study of shared clonotypes between healthy human individuals. Study findings and constraints: The study sampled only blood, and tissue repertoires likely differ.

Germline lookup yields CDR1 MNHEY and CDR2 SVGAGI. V lost 5 bases and J lost 7, with 17 bases in between. The CDR3 totals 15 residues. The table came from immunoSEQ multiplex PCR; TCRdb's copy has only in-frame clones and leaves some out. The table records 1,400,000 or so clones, around 98.5% of them present only once. Naive CD45RA+ and memory CD45RA-negative subsets were split from CD4+ cells. The receptor was derived from a man aged 30 to 39 in good health. Material for sequencing was naive CD4+ T cells sorted from blood. Indicated subset: CD45RA+ positively selected. The chain uses TRBV6-5 and TRBJ1-4; D ambiguous. The CDR3 DNA reads as TGTGCCAGCAGTACCGGACTGGGAGCAGTTGAAAAACTGTTTTTT. Translation gives CASSTGLGAVEKLFF.